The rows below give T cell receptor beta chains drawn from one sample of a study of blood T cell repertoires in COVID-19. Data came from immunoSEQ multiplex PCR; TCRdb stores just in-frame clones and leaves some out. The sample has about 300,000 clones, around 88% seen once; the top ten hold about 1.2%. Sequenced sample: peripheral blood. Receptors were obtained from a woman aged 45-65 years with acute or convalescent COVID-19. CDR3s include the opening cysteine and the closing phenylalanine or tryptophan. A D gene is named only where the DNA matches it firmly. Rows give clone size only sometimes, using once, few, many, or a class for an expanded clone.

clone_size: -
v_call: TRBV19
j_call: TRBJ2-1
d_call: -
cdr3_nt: TGTGCCAGTGGGCGGGCGGAGGGCAATGAGCAGTTCTTC
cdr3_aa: CASGRAEGNEQFF

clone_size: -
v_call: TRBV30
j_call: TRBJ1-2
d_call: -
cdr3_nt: TGTGCCTGGAGTGTAGGGAGGGGCGATAACACCTTC
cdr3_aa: CAWSVGRGDNTF

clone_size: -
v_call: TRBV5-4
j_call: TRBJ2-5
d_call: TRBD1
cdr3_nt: TGTGCCAGCAGCCCGGCTTGGACAGGGGGACGGGAGACCCAGTACTTC
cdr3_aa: CASSPAWTGGRETQYF

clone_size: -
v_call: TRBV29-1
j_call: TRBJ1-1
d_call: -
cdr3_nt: TGCAGCCCTGGGAAGGGGGCTGAAGCTTTCTTT
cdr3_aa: CSPGKGAEAFF

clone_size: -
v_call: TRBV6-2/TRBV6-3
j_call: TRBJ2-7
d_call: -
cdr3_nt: TGTGCCAGCAGTCCGGCCGGGACACGCTCCTACGAGCAGTACTTC
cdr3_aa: CASSPAGTRSYEQYF

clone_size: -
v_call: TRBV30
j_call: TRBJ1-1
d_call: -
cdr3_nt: TGTGCCTGGAGTCAAGGATTGGGCCTGAAAGCTTTCTTT
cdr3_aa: CAWSQGLGLKAFF

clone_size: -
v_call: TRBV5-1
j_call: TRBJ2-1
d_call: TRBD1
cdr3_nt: TGCGCCAGCAGCACGGGACAGGGAAATGAGCAGTTCTTC
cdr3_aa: CASSTGQGNEQFF

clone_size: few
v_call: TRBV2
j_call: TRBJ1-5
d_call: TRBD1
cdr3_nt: TGTGCCAGCAGTGATGGACAGGGGTATCAGCCCCAGCATTTT
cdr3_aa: CASSDGQGYQPQHF

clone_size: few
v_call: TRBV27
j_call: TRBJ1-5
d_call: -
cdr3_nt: TGTGCCAGCAGTTTAGGGTCACCAGGGGATCAGCCCCAGCATTTT
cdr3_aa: CASSLGSPGDQPQHF

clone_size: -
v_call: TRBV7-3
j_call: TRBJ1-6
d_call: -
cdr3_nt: TGTGCCAGCAGCTTAAGGTCAGGGGATTCACCCCTCCACTTT
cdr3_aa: CASSLRSGDSPLHF

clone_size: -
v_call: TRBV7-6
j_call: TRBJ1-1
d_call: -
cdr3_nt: TGTGCCAGCAGCATCGGTACTGAAGCTTTCTTT
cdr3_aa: CASSIGTEAFF

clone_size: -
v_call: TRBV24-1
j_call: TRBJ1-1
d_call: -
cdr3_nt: TGTGCCACCAGTGATTTGGTGCAGGGGCGTTCTGAAGCTTTCTTT
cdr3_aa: CATSDLVQGRSEAFF

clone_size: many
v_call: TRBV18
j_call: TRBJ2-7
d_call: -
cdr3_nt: TGTGCCAGCTCGCCCGGGCGGGGAATAGTCGAGCAGTACTTC
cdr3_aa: CASSPGRGIVEQYF

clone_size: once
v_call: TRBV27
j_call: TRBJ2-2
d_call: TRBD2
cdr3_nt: TGTGCCAGCAGTTTAAGAGTGGGCGGGAGCCCCTTCGGGGAGCTGTTTTTT
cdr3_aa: CASSLRVGGSPFGELFF

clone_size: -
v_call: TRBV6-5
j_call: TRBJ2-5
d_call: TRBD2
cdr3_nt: TGTGCCAGCAGCCAAAATGGGGGGGGAGAGACCCAGTACTTC
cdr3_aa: CASSQNGGGETQYF

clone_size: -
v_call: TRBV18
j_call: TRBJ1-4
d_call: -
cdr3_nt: TGTGCCAGCTCACCCGGACAGCCAAATGAAAAACTGTTTTTT
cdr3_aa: CASSPGQPNEKLFF

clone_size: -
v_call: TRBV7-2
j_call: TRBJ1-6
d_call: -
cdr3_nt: TGTGCCAGCAGCTTTCGGTATGCGAATTCACCCCTCCACTTT
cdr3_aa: CASSFRYANSPLHF

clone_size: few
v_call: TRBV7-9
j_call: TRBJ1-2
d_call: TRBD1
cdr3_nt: TGTGCCAGCAGCTCGGACAGGCTAAACTATGGCTACACCTTC
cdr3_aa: CASSSDRLNYGYTF

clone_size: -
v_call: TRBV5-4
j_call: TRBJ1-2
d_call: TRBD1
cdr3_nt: TGTGCCAGCAGACGGACAGGGGGATCCTATGGCTACACCTTC
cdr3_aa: CASRRTGGSYGYTF

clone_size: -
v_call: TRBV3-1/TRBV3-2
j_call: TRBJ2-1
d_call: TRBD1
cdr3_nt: TGTGCCAGCAGCCTCAGGACAGGGGCGCAGGATGAGCAGTTCTTC
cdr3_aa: CASSLRTGAQDEQFF

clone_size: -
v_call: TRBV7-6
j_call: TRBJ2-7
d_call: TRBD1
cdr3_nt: TGTGCCAGCAGCCGAGGGACAGGGAAAGGTTACGAGCAGTACTTC
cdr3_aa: CASSRGTGKGYEQYF

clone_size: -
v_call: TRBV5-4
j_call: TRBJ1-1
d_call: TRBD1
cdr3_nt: TGTGCCAGCAGCTTACAGGGGGCTGGGGGTGAAGCTTTCTTT
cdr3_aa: CASSLQGAGGEAFF

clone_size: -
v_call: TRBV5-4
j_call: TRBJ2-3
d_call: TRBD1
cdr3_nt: TGTGCCAGCAGCCCGGACAGGGGATTGACAGATACGCAGTATTTT
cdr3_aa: CASSPDRGLTDTQYF

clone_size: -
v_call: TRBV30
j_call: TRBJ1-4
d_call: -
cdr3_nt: TGTGCCTGGAGTCCTCAACATCCCCGACAGGCCTATAATGAAAAACTGTTTTTT
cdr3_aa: CAWSPQHPRQAYNEKLFF

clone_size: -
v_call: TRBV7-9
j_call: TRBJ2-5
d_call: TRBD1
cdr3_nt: TGTGCCAGCAGCTTTTGGACAGGGCGCCAAGAGACCCAGTACTTC
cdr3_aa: CASSFWTGRQETQYF

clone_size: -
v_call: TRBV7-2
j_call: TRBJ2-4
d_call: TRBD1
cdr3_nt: TGTGCCAGCAGCTGGAACCGGGACAGGGGCAACATTCAGTACTTC
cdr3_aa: CASSWNRDRGNIQYF

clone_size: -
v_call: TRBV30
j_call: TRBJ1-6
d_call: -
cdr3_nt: TGTGCCTCCCTACGGACAGCTAATTCACCCCTCCACTTT
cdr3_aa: CASLRTANSPLHF

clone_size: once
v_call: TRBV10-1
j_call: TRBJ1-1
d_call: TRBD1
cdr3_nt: TGCGCCAGCAGAGCCGGGACAGGAATCGGAGCTTTCTTT
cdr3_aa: CASRAGTGIGAFF

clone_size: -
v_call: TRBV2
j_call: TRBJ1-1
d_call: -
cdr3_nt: TGTGCCAGCGTAGTTTCTCCAGGAAACACTGAAGCTTTCTTT
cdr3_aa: CASVVSPGNTEAFF

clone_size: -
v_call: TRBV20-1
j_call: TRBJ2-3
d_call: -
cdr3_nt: TGCAGTGCTAGTAGGACTACCTCTAGCACAGATACGCAGTATTTT
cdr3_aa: CSASRTTSSTDTQYF

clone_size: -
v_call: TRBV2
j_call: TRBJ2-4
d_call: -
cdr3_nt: TGTGCCAGCAGGGACTCTGGGGACATTCAGTACTTC
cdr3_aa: CASRDSGDIQYF

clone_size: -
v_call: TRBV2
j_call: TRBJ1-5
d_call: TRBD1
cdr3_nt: TGTGCCAGCACGGGACAGGGGAATCAGCCCCAGCATTTT
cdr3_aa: CASTGQGNQPQHF

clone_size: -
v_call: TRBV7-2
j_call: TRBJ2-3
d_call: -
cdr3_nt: TGTGCCAGCAGCTTAAATGCGGCGCTAGCCGCAGATACGCAGTATTTT
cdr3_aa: CASSLNAALAADTQYF

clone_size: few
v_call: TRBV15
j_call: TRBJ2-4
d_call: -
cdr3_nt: TGTGCCACCAGCGCCCGACTAGCCAAAAACATTCAGTACTTC
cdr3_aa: CATSARLAKNIQYF

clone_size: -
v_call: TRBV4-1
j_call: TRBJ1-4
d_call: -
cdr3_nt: TGCGCCAGCAGCTTACAGGGTGAGGGTGAAAAACTGTTTTTT
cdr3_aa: CASSLQGEGEKLFF

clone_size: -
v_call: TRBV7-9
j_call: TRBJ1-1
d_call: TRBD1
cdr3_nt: TGTGCCAGCAGGTTTATGGGACAGGACACTGAAGCTTTCTTT
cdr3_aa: CASRFMGQDTEAFF

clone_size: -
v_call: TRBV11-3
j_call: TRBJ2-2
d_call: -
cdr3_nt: TGTGCCAGCAGCTTAGCTTCCCAAACAAACACCGGGGAGCTGTTTTTT
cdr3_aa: CASSLASQTNTGELFF

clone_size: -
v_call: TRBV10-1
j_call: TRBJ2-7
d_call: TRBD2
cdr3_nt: TGCGCCAGCCAACCGGGACTAGCGGACCACGAGCAGTACTTC
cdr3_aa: CASQPGLADHEQYF

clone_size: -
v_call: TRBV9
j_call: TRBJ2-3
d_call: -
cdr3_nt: TGTGCCAGCAGCGGCAGGGGTAGCACAGATACGCAGTATTTT
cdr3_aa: CASSGRGSTDTQYF

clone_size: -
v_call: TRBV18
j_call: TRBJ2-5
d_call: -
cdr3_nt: TGTGCCAGCTCACCTCCGGCGTTCAGGGAGACCCAGTACTTC
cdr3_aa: CASSPPAFRETQYF

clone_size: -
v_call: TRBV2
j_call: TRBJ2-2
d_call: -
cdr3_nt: TGTGCCAGCAGTGGTACACCCACCGGGGAGCTGTTTTTT
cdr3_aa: CASSGTPTGELFF

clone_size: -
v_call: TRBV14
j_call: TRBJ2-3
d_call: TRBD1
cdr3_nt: TGTGCCAGCAGCCTAGACCCAGGGGGAGGCACAGATACGCAGTATTTT
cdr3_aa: CASSLDPGGGTDTQYF

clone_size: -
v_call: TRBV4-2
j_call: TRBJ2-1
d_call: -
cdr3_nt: TGTGCCAGCAGCCCGCTGAAAGCATCCGGGTCCTACAATGAGCAGTTCTTC
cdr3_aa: CASSPLKASGSYNEQFF

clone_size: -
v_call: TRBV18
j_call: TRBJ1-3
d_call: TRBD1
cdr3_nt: TGTGCCAGCTCACCCGCGACAGGGTTCTCTGGAAACACCATATATTTT
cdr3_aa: CASSPATGFSGNTIYF

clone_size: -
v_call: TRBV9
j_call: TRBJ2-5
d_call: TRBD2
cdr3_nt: TGTGCCAGCAGCGTAGGCGGGGCTAGCGGGTTAAATGCCCAGTACTTC
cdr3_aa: CASSVGGASGLNAQYF

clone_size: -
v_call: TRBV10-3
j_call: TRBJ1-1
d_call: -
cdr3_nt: TGTGCCATCAGGGTGACAGCCGACACTGAAGCTTTCTTT
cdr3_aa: CAIRVTADTEAFF

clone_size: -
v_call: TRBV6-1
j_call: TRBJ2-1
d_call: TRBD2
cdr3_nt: TGTGCCAGCAGTGGCAGGACTAGCGGGGGGGCCAATGAGCAGTTCTTC
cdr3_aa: CASSGRTSGGANEQFF

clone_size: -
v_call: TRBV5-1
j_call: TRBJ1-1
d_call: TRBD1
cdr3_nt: TGCGCCAGCAGCTCAACGACCGACAGGGACGCTTTCTTT
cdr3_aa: CASSSTTDRDAFF